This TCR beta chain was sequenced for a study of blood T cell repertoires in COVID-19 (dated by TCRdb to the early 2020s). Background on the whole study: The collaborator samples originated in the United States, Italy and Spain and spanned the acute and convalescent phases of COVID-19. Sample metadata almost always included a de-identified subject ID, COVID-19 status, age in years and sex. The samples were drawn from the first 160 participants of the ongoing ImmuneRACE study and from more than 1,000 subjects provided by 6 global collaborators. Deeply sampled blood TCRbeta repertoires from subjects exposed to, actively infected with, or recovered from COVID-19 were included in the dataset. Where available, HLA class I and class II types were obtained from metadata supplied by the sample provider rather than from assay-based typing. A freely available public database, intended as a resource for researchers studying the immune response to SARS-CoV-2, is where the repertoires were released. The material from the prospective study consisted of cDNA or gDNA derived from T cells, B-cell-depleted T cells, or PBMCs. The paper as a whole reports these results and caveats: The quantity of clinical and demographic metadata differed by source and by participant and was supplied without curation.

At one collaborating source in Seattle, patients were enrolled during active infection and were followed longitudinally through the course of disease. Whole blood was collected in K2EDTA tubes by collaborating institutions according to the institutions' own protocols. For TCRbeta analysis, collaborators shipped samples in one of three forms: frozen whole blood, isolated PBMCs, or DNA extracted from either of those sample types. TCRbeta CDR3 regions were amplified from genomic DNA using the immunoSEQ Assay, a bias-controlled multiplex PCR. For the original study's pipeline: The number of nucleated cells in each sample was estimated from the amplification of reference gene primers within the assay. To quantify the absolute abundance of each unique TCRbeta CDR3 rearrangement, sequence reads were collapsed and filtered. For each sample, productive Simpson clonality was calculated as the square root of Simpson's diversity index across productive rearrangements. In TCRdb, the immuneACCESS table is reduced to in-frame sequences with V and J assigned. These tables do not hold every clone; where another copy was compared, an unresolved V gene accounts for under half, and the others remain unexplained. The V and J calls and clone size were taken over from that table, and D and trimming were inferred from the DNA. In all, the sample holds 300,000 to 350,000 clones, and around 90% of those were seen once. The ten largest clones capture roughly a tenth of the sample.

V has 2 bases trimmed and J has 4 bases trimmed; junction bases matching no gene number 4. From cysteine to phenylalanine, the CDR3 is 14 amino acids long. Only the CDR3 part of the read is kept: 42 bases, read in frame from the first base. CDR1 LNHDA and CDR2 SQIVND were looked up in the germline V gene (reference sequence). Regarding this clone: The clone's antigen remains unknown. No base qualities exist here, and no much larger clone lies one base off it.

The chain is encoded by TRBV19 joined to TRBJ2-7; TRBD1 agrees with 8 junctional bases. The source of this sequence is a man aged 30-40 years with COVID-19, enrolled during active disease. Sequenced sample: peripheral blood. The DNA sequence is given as TGTGCCAGTAGTATACGGACAGGGAGTTACGAGCAGTACTTC. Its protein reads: CASSIRTGSYEQYF.